This record concerns one TCR beta chain sequence. An end of the junction differs from the germline gene, which may be a read error. The PBMCs were sourced from fresh peripheral blood (about 9.6 ml). This CDR3 region has 15 residues. The germline V gene encodes CDR1 LNHDA and CDR2 SQIVND (reference sequence). These data belong to a study of T cells in Graves' hyperthyroidism and ophthalmopathy. Whole-study context: Peripheral blood collection took place at initial diagnosis, before any treatment.

Using RNA transcripts as the source, TCR beta CDR3 regions were amplified. First-round RT-PCR with HTBI primers amplified the TCR CDR3 region. TCRdb used MiXCR to reprocess the multiplex PCR reads, holding one entry per CDR3 protein. This sample has 700,000 to 950,000 distinct CDR3 sequences, with about a third found just once. This TCR came from a middle-aged woman with Graves' hyperthyroidism. J is TRBJ1-5 and V is TRBV19; a weak D match, TRBD1 (6 bases). The sequencing sample was made of blood. In nucleotides, the CDR3 is TGTGCCAGTAGGGGCCGGGACGGGGACAATCAGCCCCGGCATTTT. As protein: CASRGRDGDNQPRHF.